The 14 T cell receptor beta chains below were found in one sample sequenced in a study of blood T cell repertoires in COVID-19. Generated by immunoSEQ multiplex PCR, the TCRdb table keeps only in-frame clones and is missing some. The data hold approximately 300,000 clones, with 70% to 90% observed a single time. Source material: PBMCs or T cells enriched from blood (not recorded which). The receptors come from a woman under 30 who had recovered from COVID-19.

The count of this clone is one. The chain employs TRBV13 and TRBJ1-6; D ambiguous. This CDR3 contains 15 residues. The V end lost 5 bases, the J end lost 6 bases, and 14 bases lay between the germline ends. CDR1 is PRHDT and CDR2 is FYEKMQ in the germline V gene (reference sequence). The CDR3 bases are TGTGCCAGCAGCCTTCGGGAGACTAGTAATTCACCCCTCCACTTT. Protein product: CASSLRETSNSPLHF.

The chain is built from TRBV19 and TRBJ1-4; TRBD1 aligns across 7 bases. Germline CDR1 is LNHDA and CDR2 is SQIVND (reference sequence). The CDR3 runs to 16 residues. Trimming cost V 5 bases and J 6 bases; bases outside gene matches: 12. CDR3 nucleotides: TGTGCCAGTAGTGCCGATCGACAGGGTGGCGATGAAAAACTGTTTTTT. It specifies CASSADRQGGDEKLFF. Using reference TRBV19 and TRBJ1-4 for the parts outside the CDR3, the full variable domain is DGGITQSPKYLFRKEGQNVTLSCEQNLNHDAMYWYRQDPGQGLRLIYYSQIVNDFQKGDIAEGYSVSREKKESFPLTVTSAQKNPTAFYLCASSADRQGGDEKLFFGSGTQLSVL.

The chain joins TRBV5-1 to TRBJ2-3; TRBD2 agrees at 11 bases. Per germline, CDR1 SGHRS and CDR2 YFSETQ. The junction had 7 bases not matched to a gene; V was cut back by 3 bases and J by 7 bases. The CDR3 is made up of 15 amino acids. In DNA, the CDR3 is TGCGCCAGCAGCTCTTTGGGACTAGCGGTAAATACGCAGTATTTT. It specifies CASSSLGLAVNTQYF.

The chain links TRBV15 to TRBJ2-2, with TRBD1 as a possible D gene (5 bases). V lost 2 bases, J lost 3 bases, and 10 bases lay in between. The germline V gene has CDR1 LNHNV and CDR2 YYDKDF (reference sequence). CDR3 length: 15 residues. CDR3 loop: CATSRTTQDTGELFF. CDR3 sequence (DNA): TGTGCCACCAGCAGAACCACACAGGACACCGGGGAGCTGTTTTTT. The complete variable domain, with remaining parts taken from reference TRBV15 and TRBJ2-2, reads DAMVIQNPRYQVTQFGKPVTLSCSQTLNHNVMYWYQQKSSQAPKLLFHYYDKDFNNEADTPDNFQSRRPNTSFCFLDIRSPGLGDTAMYLCATSRTTQDTGELFFGEGSRLTVL.

This clone was counted between two and nine times. V gene TRBV12-5 combines with J gene TRBJ1-5; D gene uncertain. V was cut by 6 bases and J by 7 bases, with 10 bases left in between. This CDR3 contains 12 residues. Germline loops: CDR1 LGHNT, CDR2 FRNRAP. The CDR3 DNA reads TGTGCTAGTGGCCTCCTTTCCCAGCCCCAGCATTTT. This encodes CASGLLSQPQHF. Full variable domain (remainder filled in from reference TRBV12-5 and TRBJ1-5): DARVTQTPRHKVTEMGQEVTMRCQPILGHNTVFWYRQTMMQGLELLAYFRNRAPLDDSGMPKDRFSAEMPDATLATLKIQPSEPRDSAVYFCASGLLSQPQHFGDGTRLSIL.

V and J are TRBV6-1 and TRBJ2-1, with 16 bases that match TRBD2. Trimming cost V 1 base and J 4 bases; bases outside gene matches: 10. Germline V gene sequence: CDR1 MNHNS, CDR2 SASEGT. The CDR3 extends over 20 amino acids. The chain's CDR3 is CASSEVTGTSGGARYNEQFF. Written as DNA, the CDR3 is TGTGCCAGCAGTGAAGTAACCGGGACTAGCGGGGGGGCGCGGTACAATGAGCAGTTCTTC.

This chain links TRBV9 with TRBJ2-2; 13 nucleotides match TRBD2. The CDR3 consists of 19 residues. Germline CDR1 reads SGDLS; CDR2 reads YYNGEE. J lost 4 bases, V lost 4 bases, and 13 bases had no gene match. CDR3 protein: CASSPSPGTSGAFTGELFF. CDR3 bases: TGTGCCAGCAGCCCCTCTCCCGGGACTAGCGGGGCCTTCACCGGGGAGCTGTTTTTT.

The chain recombines TRBV9 with TRBJ2-5; D is uncertain. With 0 bases removed from V and 3 bases from J, the gap between germline ends came to 6 bases. In germline, CDR1 is SGDLS, CDR2 YYNGEE. The CDR3 runs 13 residues. The CDR3 DNA follows: TGTGCCAGCAGCGTAGGAGGAGAAGAGACCCAGTACTTC. It translates to CASSVGGEETQYF.

This sequence joins TRBV6-5 and TRBJ1-1, with D tentatively TRBD1 (6 bases). Trimming pared 10 bases from V and 8 bases from J, leaving 17 bases between. The CDR3 runs 12 residues. CDR1 and CDR2 from the germline V gene are MNHEY and SVGAGI. The CDR3 sequence is CATRRQVTEAFF. The CDR3 region has the DNA TGTGCCACCCGCCGACAGGTGACAGAAGCTTTCTTT.

The rearrangement joins TRBV29-1 to TRBJ1-4; D call uncertain. V was pared by 5 bases and J by 0 bases, with 7 bases between. Germline V CDR1 and CDR2: SQVTM, ANQGSEA. This CDR3 spans 13 amino acids. The CDR3 DNA follows: TGCAGCGTTTCCCTAGCAACTAATGAAAAACTGTTTTTT. Encoded protein: CSVSLATNEKLFF.

The chain uses TRBV5-1 and TRBJ1-2; 8 nucleotides match TRBD1. The germline V gene has CDR1 SGHRS and CDR2 YFSETQ. The CDR3 contains 16 residues. Trimming cost V 4 bases and J 1 base; bases outside gene matches: 9. The CDR3 DNA reads TGCGCCAGCAGCCCGGGACAGGAGACTTTTAACTATGGCTACACCTTC. Its protein is CASSPGQETFNYGYTF.

This rearrangement joins TRBV11-2 to TRBJ2-3; 10 bases map to TRBD1. V was clipped by 5 bases and J by 5 bases; unmatched bases: 7. CDR1 is SGHAT, CDR2 FQNNGV, per germline. The CDR3 sequence is 15 residues long. DNA for the CDR3: TGTGCCAGCAGCCTAGGGGACAGGGGTGGAGATACGCAGTATTTT. Protein: CASSLGDRGGDTQYF.

The gene calls are TRBV24-1 and TRBJ1-2; 9 bases fit TRBD1. Germline-derived CDR1 and CDR2 are KGHDR and SFDVKD. The V gene end was trimmed by 3 bases and the J gene end by 8 bases; junction bases not matched to a gene: 18. This CDR3 contains 18 residues. The CDR3: CATSDRKDRGGPRGGYTF. In DNA form, the CDR3 reads TGTGCCACCAGTGATCGGAAAGACAGGGGGGGCCCGCGTGGCGGCTACACCTTC.

The chain combines TRBV6-5 with TRBJ2-5; 9 bases align to TRBD2. Germline CDR1 is MNHEY and CDR2 is SVGAGI. V lost 11 bases and J lost 7; bases outside the gene matches: 11. The CDR3 spans 13 residues. CDR3 nucleotides: TGTGCCGGAGATAGCGGGAGCGGGGTGACCCAGTACTTC. Its translation is CAGDSGSGVTQYF.